These 32 T cell receptor beta chains originate from one sample sequenced in a study of T cells after yellow fever vaccination. A single record per CDR3 protein comes from TCRdb applying MiXCR to the 5' RACE reads. The sample gives about 210,000 distinct CDR3 sequences, approximately 3.2% of which show up once; approximately 3.5% is in the top ten. This material consisted of CD4+ T cells sorted from PBMCs, taken 10 days after the yellow fever booster vaccination. Receptors were obtained from a young man who received the YFV17D yellow fever vaccine.

The sample holds a few counts of this clonotype. This chain uses TRBV3-1 with TRBJ1-2; maybe TRBD1 (5 bases). Trimming removed 5 bases at V and 5 bases at J, with 18 bases between. Germline V lookup: CDR1 LGHDT, CDR2 YNNKEL (reference sequence). This CDR3 is 15 amino acids long. CDR3 region: CASSSISGTTYGYTF. Written as DNA, the CDR3 is TGTGCCAGCAGCTCTATATCCGGGACGACTTATGGCTACACCTTC.

This clonotype was detected many times. The CDR3 sequence: CASALGTAYEQYV. The CDR3 DNA reads TGTGCCAGTGCGCTCGGGACAGCGTACGAGCAGTACGTC. The V gene is TRBV28, the J gene TRBJ2-7, with TRBD1 matching over 7 bases. Per germline, CDR1 MDHEN and CDR2 SYDVKM. The CDR3 has 13 amino acids. Trimming removed 9 bases from V and 4 bases from J; junction bases left unmatched: 9.

This clonotype was observed a handful of times. V gene TRBV12-3 or TRBV12-4 combines with J gene TRBJ2-2; D not resolved. V lost 8 bases and J 5 bases, leaving 15 bases between the germline ends. The CDR3 spans 14 residues. The CDR3 sequence: CASGDLVLTGELFF. The CDR3, as DNA: TGTGCCAGCGGAGATCTTGTCCTTACCGGGGAGCTGTTTTTT.

This clonotype was seen at least ten times. The chain combines TRBV12-3 or TRBV12-4 with TRBJ1-2, with 7 bases lining up with TRBD1. The J segment lost 6 bases and the V segment lost 6 bases, leaving 7 bases of the junction unmatched. The CDR3 has 13 residues. The CDR3 reads CASSPQTGNGYTF. CDR3 nucleotides: TGTGCCAGCAGCCCTCAGACAGGGAATGGCTACACCTTC.

This chain connects TRBV15 to TRBJ2-3; 8 bases are a match to TRBD2. The CDR3 is 16 residues long. Germline CDR1 reads LNHNV; CDR2 reads YYDKDF (reference sequence). J was trimmed by 1 base and V by 5 bases; bases with no gene match: 8. The chain's CDR3 is CATSSGGPGGTDTQYF. The CDR3 region has the DNA TGTGCCACCAGCTCGGGGGGGCCGGGAGGCACAGATACGCAGTATTTT.

This clonotype was detected only a few times. This rearrangement joins TRBV11-2 to TRBJ2-7, with 8 bases matching TRBD1. The trim removed 5 bases at V and 3 bases at J, leaving 6 bases unmatched. The germline V gene encodes CDR1 SGHAT and CDR2 FQNNGV. The CDR3 sequence is 14 residues long. CDR3 protein: CASSPRDRLYEQYF. CDR3 coding DNA: TGTGCCAGCAGCCCAAGGGACAGGCTCTACGAGCAGTACTTC.

This clonotype was recorded at least ten times. V and J are TRBV27 and TRBJ2-5, with 9 bases that match TRBD2. The V segment lost 7 bases and the J segment 0 bases; nucleotides outside the gene matches: 3. This CDR3 has 14 residues. Germline CDR1 MNHEY, CDR2 SMNVEV (reference sequence). This CDR3 is CASKRGANQETQYF. CDR3 in DNA: TGTGCCAGCAAGCGGGGGGCGAACCAAGAGACCCAGTACTTC.

This clonotype has a count of ten or more. The chain joins TRBV2 to TRBJ1-2; 7 nucleotides line up with TRBD1. CDR1 SNHLY and CDR2 FYNNEI come from the germline V gene. The junction had 6 bases not matched to a gene; V was cut back by 4 bases and J by 4 bases. The CDR3 sequence is 14 residues long. The CDR3: CASSAMDRIYGYTF. CDR3 nucleotide sequence: TGTGCCAGCAGTGCTATGGACAGGATCTATGGCTACACCTTC. The entire variable domain, with the rest obtained from reference TRBV2 and TRBJ1-2, is as follows: EPEVTQTPSHQVTQMGQEVILRCVPISNHLYFYWYRQILGQKVEFLVSFYNNEISEKSEIFDDQFSVERPDGSNFTLKIRSTKLEDSAMYFCASSAMDRIYGYTFGSGTRLTVV.

This clonotype was picked up many times. The chain combines TRBV20-1 with TRBJ1-1; 9 positions match TRBD1. Trimming at V came to 0 bases and at J to 6 bases, leaving 11 bases not matched to a gene. The CDR3 has 16 residues. Germline CDR1 DFQATT, CDR2 SNEGSKA (reference sequence). CDR3 protein: CSARDAGQGHYAEAFF. CDR3 sequence (DNA): TGCAGTGCTAGAGATGCAGGACAGGGGCACTATGCTGAAGCTTTCTTT.

At least ten counts were recorded for this clonotype. The chain couples TRBV7-9 to TRBJ1-5; perhaps TRBD1 as D (5 bases). The CDR3 is 13 residues long. Germline lookup yields CDR1 SEHNR and CDR2 FQNEAQ (reference sequence). The V and J ends lost 2 bases and 5 bases respectively, with 7 bases between them. For the CDR3, the DNA is TGTGCCAGCAGCTTACAGGGCGATCAGCCCCAGCATTTT. Translation: CASSLQGDQPQHF.

The table lists this clonotype with many counts. The chain is built from TRBV7-2 and TRBJ1-5, with D uncertain. V lost 4 bases to trimming and J lost 6 bases, with 10 bases between them. The CDR3 contains 13 residues. Germline CDR1 SGHTA, CDR2 FQGNSA. In DNA, the CDR3 is TGTGCCAGCAGCTCCGACACCGGTCAGCCCCAGCATTTT. This encodes CASSSDTGQPQHF.

This clonotype occurred a few times. The chain combines TRBV28 with TRBJ1-1; D gene unclear. Trimming stripped 7 bases from V and 6 bases from J, with 21 bases between. Per the germline V gene, CDR1 is MDHEN and CDR2 is SYDVKM. The CDR3 totals 15 residues. CDR3 sequence reads: CASTRRTVAGAEAFF. In DNA, the CDR3 is TGTGCCAGCACGAGGAGGACGGTGGCTGGGGCTGAAGCTTTCTTT.

This clonotype has more than one count but fewer than ten. The rearrangement joins TRBV20-1 to TRBJ1-2; TRBD1 is a possible D gene (5 bases). Per germline, CDR1 DFQATT and CDR2 SNEGSKA (reference sequence). Between the trimmed V and J ends, which lost 3 bases and 8 bases, there was a span of 10 bases. This CDR3 spans 11 amino acids. As DNA, the CDR3 is TGCAGTGCTAGCCTCAGGGAGGGCTACACCTTC. Its translation: CSASLREGYTF.

This clonotype showed up many times. The genes are TRBV7-9 and TRBJ1-2; 8 positions match TRBD1. The CDR3 contains 12 residues. The ends lost 5 bases at V and 8 bases at J; junction bases unmatched: 4. Germline CDR1 is SEHNR and CDR2 is FQNEAQ (reference sequence). CDR3 nucleotide sequence: TGTGCCAGCAGCGGACAGGGTCTGGGCTACACCTTC. Its translation: CASSGQGLGYTF.

The rearrangement uses TRBV7-9 and TRBJ1-2; no definite D call. Germline V lookup: CDR1 SEHNR, CDR2 FQNEAQ (reference sequence). V gave up 2 bases and J gave up 6 bases, with 13 bases separating them. The CDR3 runs to 14 residues. As DNA, the CDR3 is TGTGCCAGCAGCTTACGGGCAGGAAGTGATGGCTACACCTTC. Translated, it gives CASSLRAGSDGYTF.

Points on this clonotype: Since a much larger clone is just one base distant, this may be a read error. The chain has TRBV5-4 and TRBJ2-7, with 7 nucleotides matching TRBD2. Germline V lookup: CDR1 SGHNT, CDR2 YYREEE (reference sequence). The V gene end was trimmed by 2 bases and the J gene end by 7 bases; junction bases not matched to a gene: 3. This CDR3 has 12 residues. CDR3 sequence reads: CASSFDGREQYF. The CDR3 DNA is TGTGCCAGCAGCTTCGACGGGAGGGAGCAGTACTTC. Drawing the rest from reference TRBV5-4 and TRBJ2-7, the complete variable domain is ETGVTQSPTHLIKTRGQQVTLRCSSQSGHNTVSWYQQALGQGPQFIFQYYREEENGRGNFPPRFSGLQFPNYSSELNVNALELDDSALYLCASSFDGREQYFGPGTRLTVT.

The rearrangement joins TRBV12-3 or TRBV12-4 to TRBJ1-5, with 7 nucleotides matching TRBD1. The CDR3 spans 14 residues. With 3 bases clipped from V and 5 bases from J, the junction kept 4 bases outside the gene matches. Here the CDR3 reads CASSFQGGDQPQHF. DNA of the CDR3: TGTGCCAGCAGTTTCCAGGGGGGGGATCAGCCCCAGCATTTT.

The chain employs TRBV24-1 and TRBJ2-2; D is unclear. The CDR3 is 14 amino acids. Germline V CDR1 and CDR2: KGHDR, SFDVKD. Trimming removed 4 bases from V and 7 bases from J, with 12 bases in between. Written as DNA, the CDR3 is TGTGCCACCAGTGACCCAACATCATTCGGGGAGCTGTTTTTT. This codes for CATSDPTSFGELFF.

This rearrangement joins TRBV6-2 or TRBV6-3 to TRBJ2-7; D is undetermined. Germline V gene lookup returns CDR1 MNHEY and CDR2 SVGEGT. The ends were cut back, 6 bases at V and 0 bases at J, with 6 bases in the middle. The CDR3 loop spans 12 amino acids. The CDR3: CASSPLSYEQYF. The CDR3 bases are TGTGCCAGCAGCCCACTCTCCTACGAGCAGTACTTC.

The chain recombines TRBV10-3 with TRBJ2-1; D is unresolved. Germline-derived CDR1 and CDR2 are ENHRY and SYGVKD. V dropped 2 bases and J dropped 1 base, with 6 bases sitting between them. This CDR3 is 14 amino acids long. CDR3 in amino acids: CAISEVASYNEQFF. The CDR3 nucleotides are TGTGCCATCAGTGAGGTGGCTTCCTACAATGAGCAGTTCTTC.

This clonotype was picked up many times. This rearrangement joins TRBV27 to TRBJ2-4; TRBD1 aligns across 9 bases. The CDR3 is made up of 14 amino acids. V shed 5 bases, J shed 8 bases, and the junction held 7 bases outside the gene matches. The germline V gene has CDR1 MNHEY and CDR2 SMNVEV (reference sequence). The chain's CDR3 is CASSQGTGWDIQYF. CDR3 sequence (DNA): TGTGCCAGCAGTCAAGGGACAGGGTGGGACATTCAGTACTTC.

The rearrangement uses TRBV18 and TRBJ1-6; 9 bases are a match to TRBD1. Germline CDR1 reads KGHSH; CDR2 reads LQKENI. The CDR3 totals 18 residues. Losses at the gene ends were 2 bases for V and 0 bases for J; bases not matched to a gene: 5. The CDR3 is CASSPTGQGSSYNSPLHF. The DNA for the CDR3 is TGTGCCAGCTCACCAACAGGACAGGGGAGCTCCTATAATTCACCCCTCCACTTT.

This clonotype occurred a few times. This chain connects TRBV7-3 to TRBJ2-1; D is uncertain. Germline CDR1 reads SGHTA; CDR2 reads FQGTGA. The CDR3 is 13 amino acids. V was cut by 5 bases and J by 1 base, with 6 bases left in between. The CDR3 region is CASSASSYNEQFF. CDR3 DNA: TGTGCCAGCAGCGCATCTTCCTACAATGAGCAGTTCTTC.

There are many counts of this clonotype. This chain links TRBV6-1 with TRBJ2-3; 8 bases fit TRBD1. Germline assignment: CDR1 MNHNS and CDR2 SASEGT. The CDR3 has 16 residues. V gave up 2 bases and J gave up 2 bases; unmatched junction bases: 6. CDR3 nucleotides: TGTGCCAGCAGTGAAAGGAAGGACAGGGTCACAGATACGCAGTATTTT. It yields the protein CASSERKDRVTDTQYF.

In its sample, this clonotype was seen many times. The V and J genes are TRBV7-2 and TRBJ2-7; no clear D gene. The germline V gene has CDR1 SGHTA and CDR2 FQGNSA. This CDR3 contains 13 residues. The V and J ends lost 2 bases and 2 bases respectively, with 7 bases between them. CDR3: CASSLPRTYEQYF. In nucleotides, the CDR3 is TGTGCCAGCAGCTTACCCCGAACCTACGAGCAGTACTTC.

The chain couples TRBV6-6 to TRBJ2-5, with a possible D match to TRBD2 (5 bases). This CDR3 has 15 amino acids. The V and J ends lost 2 bases and 2 bases respectively, with 12 bases between them. Germline V gene lookup returns CDR1 MNHNY and CDR2 SVGAGI (reference sequence). The CDR3 DNA sequence: TGTGCCAGCAGTTACCTCCGGACTGTACAAGAGACCCAGTACTTC. It translates to CASSYLRTVQETQYF.

The table lists this clonotype with many counts. The chain couples TRBV5-1 to TRBJ2-3; weak D call: TRBD2 (5 bases). Germline CDR1 reads SGHRS; CDR2 reads YFSETQ. The V end lost 1 base, the J end lost 2 bases, and 8 bases lay between the germline ends. The CDR3 loop spans 14 amino acids. CDR3 nucleotide sequence: TGCGCCAGCAGCTTGCGACGGGACACAGATACGCAGTATTTT. Encoded protein: CASSLRRDTDTQYF.

The rearrangement links TRBV24-1 to TRBJ2-3; D gene uncertain. With 3 bases removed from V and 6 bases from J, the gap between germline ends came to 12 bases. The CDR3 loop spans 14 amino acids. Germline CDR1 is KGHDR and CDR2 is SFDVKD. CDR3 DNA sequence: TGTGCCACCAGTGATAACAACGAACCTGATACGCAGTATTTT. It is translated as CATSDNNEPDTQYF.

This clonotype was found many times. V is TRBV6-2 or TRBV6-3 and J is TRBJ2-1, with D possibly being TRBD2 (5 bases). The CDR3 loop spans 15 amino acids. V lost 6 bases and J lost 0, with 12 bases in between. CDR1 is MNHEY, CDR2 SVGEGT, per germline. The CDR3 coding sequence is TGTGCCAGCAGCCTCACTAGACTCTCCTACAATGAGCAGTTCTTC. It yields the protein CASSLTRLSYNEQFF.

This clonotype has just a few counts. A read error may account for a junction end that differs from germline. The rearrangement uses TRBV6-6 and TRBJ2-1; 7 bases agree with TRBD1. The length of the CDR3 is 12 residues. Germline assignment: CDR1 MNHNY and CDR2 SVGAGI (reference sequence). CDR3 DNA sequence: TGTGCCAGCAGTTATTACGGACAGGCCCCCCGCTTC. Translating it yields CASSYYGQAPRF.

This clonotype occurred many times. The chain recombines TRBV24-1 with TRBJ2-2, with D possibly TRBD1 on 6 matching bases. The V gene's germline CDR1 is KGHDR and CDR2 SFDVKD. The CDR3 covers 15 residues. V gave up 5 bases and J gave up 5 bases, with 14 bases separating them. This CDR3 reads CATSGVRDTTGELFF. The CDR3 DNA reads TGTGCCACCAGTGGTGTCCGGGACACAACCGGGGAGCTGTTTTTT.

This clonotype was detected ten times or more. V usage is TRBV7-2 and J usage is TRBJ2-7; the D is unclear. Trimming cost V 7 bases and J 5 bases, with 9 bases left between them. Germline-derived CDR1 and CDR2 are SGHTA and FQGNSA. The CDR3 length is 11 residues. The chain's CDR3 is CASTSWNEQYF. The CDR3, as DNA: TGTGCCAGCACATCGTGGAACGAGCAGTACTTC.